This is a list of T cell receptor beta chains from one sample in a study of shared clonotypes between healthy human individuals. Profiled with immunoSEQ multiplex PCR; TCRdb holds only in-frame clones, not every one. This table has some 600,000 clones, approximately 96% appearing once. Sequenced sample: naive CD8+ T cells sorted from blood. Receptors were obtained from a woman in her twenties or thirties in good health. CDR3s include the opening cysteine and the closing phenylalanine or tryptophan. D genes are given only for firm matches. Size tells how often a clone was seen (once, few, many) or the class of an expanded clone, and some rows leave it out.

>-|-|TRBJ1-5|TRBV27|13
TGTGCCAGCAGTTTACGGGGGGGTCAGCCCCAGCATTTT
CASSLRGGQPQHF
>-|-|TRBJ1-5|TRBV7-8|14
TGTGCCAGCAGCACTACAGGGAGCCGGCAGCCCCAGCATTTT
CASSTTGSRQPQHF
>-|-|TRBJ2-7|TRBV11-2|15
TGTGCCAGCAGCTTTCATTACGGGGTTAGCTACGAGCAGTACTTC
CASSFHYGVSYEQYF
>-|TRBD2|TRBJ2-5|TRBV25-1|15
TGTGCCAGCAGTACCGGACTAGTTGGTGGGGAGACCCAGTACTTC
CASSTGLVGGETQYF
>-|-|TRBJ2-1|TRBV30|16
TGTGCCTGGCTCGACGGCACAGAGTCCCAAGTCAATGAGCAGTTCTTC
CAWLDGTESQVNEQFF
>once|-|TRBJ1-4|TRBV5-1|15
TGCGCCAGCAGCCAAACTCAGGGGAGAGGTGAAAAACTGTTTTTT
CASSQTQGRGEKLFF
>-|-|TRBJ2-4|TRBV5-8|15
TGTGCCAGCAGCTTGGCCTACTCGGGGGAAAACATTCAGTACTTC
CASSLAYSGENIQYF
>-|-|TRBJ2-7|TRBV27|14
TGTGCCAGCAGTTTACTTTTGGGTTATGACGAGCAGTACTTC
CASSLLLGYDEQYF
>-|-|TRBJ2-7|TRBV7-9|13
TGTGCCAGCAGCACCAGGGATTCCTACGAGCAGTACTTC
CASSTRDSYEQYF
>-|-|TRBJ1-5|TRBV27|15
TGTGCCAGCAGTCCCGCAGCGGCGGGCAATCAGCCCCAGCATTTT
CASSPAAAGNQPQHF
>-|-|TRBJ2-7|TRBV10-2|11
TGCGCCAGCGGTACGGGTTACGAGCAGTACTTC
CASGTGYEQYF
>-|-|TRBJ2-7|TRBV2|13
TGTGCCAGCCACTACCAACTGGGGTACGAGCAGTACTTC
CASHYQLGYEQYF
>once|TRBD2|TRBJ2-1|TRBV10-1|14
TGCGCCAGCAGTGAGAAGCGGGGGAACAATGAGCAGTTCTTC
CASSEKRGNNEQFF
>-|-|TRBJ2-7|TRBV5-6|13
TGTGCCAGCAGCCAAGGGACGTCCTACGAGCAGTACTTC
CASSQGTSYEQYF
>-|TRBD1|TRBJ1-4|TRBV9|13
TGTGCCAGCAGCCCGGACAGGGAGTTCAGACTGTTTTTT
CASSPDREFRLFF
>-|-|TRBJ2-7|TRBV6-5|13
TGTGCCAGCAGTTACGGCGGGCCTAACGAGCAGTACTTC
CASSYGGPNEQYF
>-|TRBD2|TRBJ2-7|TRBV10-3|13
TGTGCCATCAGTAGCGGGAGCCCCTACGAGCAGTACTTC
CAISSGSPYEQYF
>-|-|TRBJ2-1|TRBV7-8|15
TGTGCCAGCAGCTTAATTAGGGTTTGGGGCAATGAGCAGTTCTTC
CASSLIRVWGNEQFF
>-|TRBD1|TRBJ2-7|TRBV4-2|16
TGTGCCAGCAGCCAGTGGGGGGGACAGGGGCCCTACGAGCAGTACTTC
CASSQWGGQGPYEQYF
>-|-|TRBJ2-3|TRBV6-1|10
TGTGCCAGCCGCACAGATACGCAGTATTTT
CASRTDTQYF
>-|-|TRBJ2-2|TRBV5-8|16
TGTGCCAGCAGTCAACGGAGAGGGACGGAGGACGGGGAGCTGTTTTTT
CASSQRRGTEDGELFF
>-|-|TRBJ1-1|TRBV5-1|15
TGCGCCAGCAGCTTGGTGCAGGGCGGGGGCACTGAAGCTTTCTTT
CASSLVQGGGTEAFF
>-|TRBD1|TRBJ2-2|TRBV27|15
TGTGCCAGCAGCTTATACAGGGGATTGAACGGGGAGCTGTTTTTT
CASSLYRGLNGELFF
>-|-|TRBJ1-1|TRBV27|11
TGTGCCACCATGGTAGCCACTGAAGCTTTCTTT
CATMVATEAFF
>-|TRBD2|TRBJ2-5|TRBV28|18
TGTGCCAGCAGACCGGGACTAGCGGGAGTCGGGTACCAAGAGACCCAGTACTTC
CASRPGLAGVGYQETQYF
>-|-|TRBJ2-2|TRBV7-9|13
TGTGCCAGCAGCTTCGGGGGTGCCGGGGAGCTGTTTTTT
CASSFGGAGELFF
>-|-|TRBJ1-1|TRBV6-5|14
TGTGCCAGCAGTTACGCTGAGGACAGTCGGAAAGCTTTCTTT
CASSYAEDSRKAFF
>-|TRBD2|TRBJ2-1|TRBV13|14
TGTGCCAGCAGGCAGACTAGCACCCACAATGAGCAGTTCTTC
CASRQTSTHNEQFF
>-|-|TRBJ2-7|TRBV11-2|14
TGTGCCAGCAGCTTGTTCAGTAGCTCCTACGAGCAGTACTTC
CASSLFSSSYEQYF
>-|-|TRBJ2-7|TRBV6-6|16
TGTGCCAGCAGTCCCTCCGGGACACTCCAGGGATACGAGCAGTACTTC
CASSPSGTLQGYEQYF
>-|-|TRBJ1-1|TRBV9|14
TGTGCCAGCAGCGTAGGGGGTCCAGGGACTGAAGCTTTCTTT
CASSVGGPGTEAFF
>once|TRBD2|TRBJ2-1|TRBV27|15
TGTGCCAGCAGTACCGGGACTAGCGGGAGTGGTGAGCAGTTCTTC
CASSTGTSGSGEQFF
>-|-|TRBJ2-2|TRBV28|19
TGTGCCAGCAGAGTTTCCCCCGCTGCCCTAAGCGATGCAAAGCGGGAGCTGTTTTTT
CASRVSPAALSDAKRELFF
>-|-|TRBJ2-1|TRBV28|14
TGTGCCAGCAGTTTAAGGTACCCGTACAATGAGCAGTTCTTC
CASSLRYPYNEQFF
>-|TRBD2|TRBJ2-5|TRBV27|14
TGTGCCAGCAGCCAGACTAGCGACCAAGAGACCCAGTACTTC
CASSQTSDQETQYF
>-|-|TRBJ2-1|TRBV13|16
TGTGCCGGCAGCTTAGGGGCGGGATCGTCCTACAATGAGCAGTTCTTC
CAGSLGAGSSYNEQFF
>-|-|TRBJ2-3|TRBV27|14
TGTGCCAGTGGGACGGGAGGGGGCCCAGATACGCAGTATTTT
CASGTGGGPDTQYF
>-|-|TRBJ2-3|TRBV5-5|15
TGTGCCAGCAGCTTGGGCCAGACTAGCACAGATACGCAGTATTTT
CASSLGQTSTDTQYF
>-|-|TRBJ1-5|TRBV29-1|14
TGCAGCGTTGCAGAGACAGGCAAAGGTCAGCCCCAGCATTTT
CSVAETGKGQPQHF
>once|-|TRBJ2-1|TRBV28|15
TGTGCCAGCAGTTTATTTAATCCGGACTGGGGGGAGCAGTTCTTC
CASSLFNPDWGEQFF
>-|-|TRBJ1-2|TRBV5-6|14
TGTGCCAGCAGCCCCCGGATGTTCGGTCACGGCTACACCTTC
CASSPRMFGHGYTF
>once|-|TRBJ1-2|TRBV27|15
TGTGCCAGCAGTTTATCCTTCCAGGCTAACTATGGCTACACCTTC
CASSLSFQANYGYTF
>-|TRBD1|TRBJ1-2|TRBV9|15
TGTGCCAGCAGCGTAGAAGGACAGGGGAAGAATGGCTACACCTTC
CASSVEGQGKNGYTF
>-|-|TRBJ2-7|TRBV5-1|17
TGCGCCAGCAGCTTGGGGAGGTCCGGGAAAGGGTCCTACGAGCAGTACTTC
CASSLGRSGKGSYEQYF
>-|-|TRBJ2-1|TRBV15|14
TGTGCCACGCACCAACGAAGTACCTACAATGAGCAGTTCTTC
CATHQRSTYNEQFF
>-|-|TRBJ2-3|TRBV19|16
TGTGCCAGTAGTCCTTCCGGGACTGGGGGATTTGATACGCAGTATTTT
CASSPSGTGGFDTQYF
>few|TRBD1|TRBJ2-7|TRBV29-1|12
TGCAGCGTCCCGACAGGGCCATACGAGCAGTACTTC
CSVPTGPYEQYF
>-|TRBD2|TRBJ2-7|TRBV28|17
TGTGCCAGCAAAATAGCGGGAGGGCCTAGTCTTTTTTACGAGCAGTACTTC
CASKIAGGPSLFYEQYF
>-|TRBD2|TRBJ2-5|TRBV7-9|15
TGTGCCAGCAGCCCCGATCTAGCGGACCAAGAGACCCAGTACTTC
CASSPDLADQETQYF
>-|-|TRBJ2-1|TRBV27|10
TGTGCCAGCGGTGGGGGAGGGCAGTTCTTC
CASGGGGQFF
>-|TRBD2|TRBJ2-7|TRBV28|15
TGTGCCAGCAGTCTAGGACTAGCGGGAGCATACGAGCAGTACTTC
CASSLGLAGAYEQYF
>-|TRBD1|TRBJ1-5|TRBV28|16
TGTGCCAGCAGTTCCGCCCGGGGGACAGGCAATCAGCCCCAGCATTTT
CASSSARGTGNQPQHF
>-|-|TRBJ1-5|TRBV5-1|16
TGCGCCAGCAGCTCCGTCGGGATTTATAGCAATCAGCCCCAGCATTTT
CASSSVGIYSNQPQHF
>-|-|TRBJ2-1|TRBV28|14
TGTGCCAGCAGTTTGAGGGGGTCGTACAATGAGCAGTTCTTC
CASSLRGSYNEQFF